These T cell receptor beta chains were read from a single sample in a study of CD8 T cells in ankylosing spondylitis. TCRdb re-analysed the 5' RACE reads in MiXCR, keeping a single row per CDR3 protein. The repertoire holds 200,000 to 300,000 distinct CDR3 sequences, with over 9.5% as singletons. Material for sequencing was blood, either unsorted or a sorted T cell fraction (not recorded which). These receptors were taken from a male donor with ankylosing spondylitis or in good health (not recorded which). CDR3s include the opening cysteine and the closing phenylalanine or tryptophan. The order of the fields is D gene, J gene, clone size, V gene, CDR3 DNA, CDR3 protein. The D gene is left open where the match is weak. Where a row states a size, it is once, few, many or the class of an expanded clone; other rows omit it.

D: NA
J: TRBJ2-3
size: many
V: TRBV20-1
DNA: TGCAGTGCTTTCTTGGACTACGATACGCAGTATTTT
CDR3: CSAFLDYDTQYF

D: TRBD1
J: TRBJ2-2
size: NA
V: TRBV6-1
DNA: TGTGCCAGCTATTCGCAGGGACAGGGTTGGGTCGGGGAGCTGTTTTTT
CDR3: CASYSQGQGWVGELFF

D: TRBD1
J: TRBJ2-5
size: many
V: TRBV5-1
DNA: TGCGCCAGCAGCCCAGGGGGCCCTAAAGAGACCCAGTACTTC
CDR3: CASSPGGPKETQYF

D: NA
J: TRBJ2-3
size: many
V: TRBV21-1
DNA: TGTGCCAGCAGCAGCCGGACTAGCGGCGTCTCTGGAGATACGCAGTATTTT
CDR3: CASSSRTSGVSGDTQYF

D: NA
J: TRBJ2-5
size: NA
V: TRBV5-1
DNA: TGCGTCAGCAGCTTGCAAGGCCAAGAGACCCAGTACTTC
CDR3: CVSSLQGQETQYF

D: NA
J: TRBJ2-5
size: once
V: TRBV7-2
DNA: TGTGCCAGCAGCCCCCAAGTATTAGACCAGTACTTC
CDR3: CASSPQVLDQYF

D: NA
J: TRBJ2-7
size: many
V: TRBV12-3/TRBV12-4
DNA: TGTGCCAGCAGGAGAACGGAGTCCTACGAGCAGTACTTC
CDR3: CASRRTESYEQYF

D: NA
J: TRBJ2-7
size: many
V: TRBV21-1
DNA: TGTGCCAGCGCCATGGCCCCTGGCGGCAGCTCCTACGAGCAGTACTTC
CDR3: CASAMAPGGSSYEQYF

D: TRBD1
J: TRBJ1-3
size: many
V: TRBV5-1
DNA: TGCGCCAGCAGCGTGCCCGGGACAGGACCTGGAAACACCATATATTTT
CDR3: CASSVPGTGPGNTIYF

D: TRBD2
J: TRBJ2-3
size: NA
V: TRBV7-8
DNA: TGTGCCAGCAGCTTTTTTTGGACTAGCGGACGCACAGATACGCAGTATTTT
CDR3: CASSFFWTSGRTDTQYF

D: NA
J: TRBJ1-1
size: many
V: TRBV20-1
DNA: TGCAGTGCTTCGGACGGCCCCATGAACACTGAAGCTTTCTTT
CDR3: CSASDGPMNTEAFF

D: NA
J: TRBJ2-1
size: many
V: TRBV29-1
DNA: TGCAGCGCAGAGTGGGATTTAAGCTCCTACAATGAGCAGTTCTTC
CDR3: CSAEWDLSSYNEQFF

D: TRBD1
J: TRBJ2-7
size: NA
V: TRBV9
DNA: TGTGCCAGCAGCGCGACAGGGGGGATGACAGGCGAGCAGTACTTC
CDR3: CASSATGGMTGEQYF

D: NA
J: TRBJ2-7
size: many
V: TRBV30
DNA: TGTGCCTGGAATAAAGGGCAGGGGTACGAGCAGTACTTC
CDR3: CAWNKGQGYEQYF

D: TRBD1
J: TRBJ1-1
size: many
V: TRBV19
DNA: TGTGCCAGTAGACGGACAGGCAACACTGAAGCTTTCTTT
CDR3: CASRRTGNTEAFF

D: TRBD2
J: TRBJ2-3
size: many
V: TRBV29-1
DNA: TGCAGCGTTGCACGGTTTCTAGCGGGGGGGACAGATACGCAGTATTTT
CDR3: CSVARFLAGGTDTQYF

D: NA
J: TRBJ1-2
size: many
V: TRBV25-1
DNA: TGTGCCAGCAAACAGGGAGGGGCCCCGTGGGGTGGCTACACCTTC
CDR3: CASKQGGAPWGGYTF

D: NA
J: TRBJ2-3
size: many
V: TRBV5-1
DNA: TGCGCCAGCAGCTTGGGGGCCGCAGATACGCAGTATTTT
CDR3: CASSLGAADTQYF

D: TRBD1
J: TRBJ2-7
size: many
V: TRBV12-3/TRBV12-4
DNA: TGTGCCAGCAGTCTGACAGGGTCCGAGCAGTACTTC
CDR3: CASSLTGSEQYF

D: NA
J: TRBJ1-3
size: many
V: TRBV7-2
DNA: TGTGCCAGCAGCCCACTGTTCAGGGTGGGCTCTGGAAACACCATATATTTT
CDR3: CASSPLFRVGSGNTIYF

D: NA
J: TRBJ1-2
size: many
V: TRBV20-1
DNA: TGCAGTGCTAGACTTCCAAGGGTGATAGGAGATGGCTACACCTTC
CDR3: CSARLPRVIGDGYTF

D: TRBD1
J: TRBJ1-1
size: many
V: TRBV5-1
DNA: TGCGCCAGCAGCCAGGGGGCGGAAACTGAAGCTTTCTTT
CDR3: CASSQGAETEAFF

D: NA
J: TRBJ1-2
size: NA
V: TRBV10-3
DNA: TGTGCCATCAGCGGGGCGTTGGGCTACACCTTC
CDR3: CAISGALGYTF

D: TRBD1
J: TRBJ2-7
size: many
V: TRBV25-1
DNA: TGTGCCAGCAGTGAGACCAAGACAGGGCTCTACGAGCAGTACTTC
CDR3: CASSETKTGLYEQYF

D: TRBD2
J: TRBJ2-3
size: many
V: TRBV5-1
DNA: TGCGCCAGCAGCTTTGGACTAGCCCTTAGCACAGATACGCAGTATTTT
CDR3: CASSFGLALSTDTQYF

D: NA
J: TRBJ2-2
size: few
V: TRBV4-1
DNA: TGCGCCAGCAGCCAAGGGGTGGGTCCGCTGAACACCGGGGAGCTGTTTTTT
CDR3: CASSQGVGPLNTGELFF

D: NA
J: TRBJ1-5
size: many
V: TRBV15
DNA: TGTGCCACCAGCAGAGAGAAGGCAGGGGCGGATCAGCCCCAGCATTTT
CDR3: CATSREKAGADQPQHF

D: TRBD1
J: TRBJ2-1
size: NA
V: TRBV7-2
DNA: TGTGCCAGCAGCTTAGTAGGACAGGGAAGGTCCTACAATGAGCAGTTCTTC
CDR3: CASSLVGQGRSYNEQFF

D: TRBD1
J: TRBJ2-2
size: few
V: TRBV5-4
DNA: TGTGCCAGCAGCCGACAGGGGTCCAATATTTACACCGGGGAGCTGTTTTTT
CDR3: CASSRQGSNIYTGELFF

D: NA
J: TRBJ2-2
size: NA
V: TRBV7-9
DNA: TGTGCCAGCAGGCTACTATTCAGCACCGGGGAGCTGTTTTTT
CDR3: CASRLLFSTGELFF

D: NA
J: TRBJ1-3
size: few
V: TRBV20-1
DNA: TGCAGTGTTTTGGAGAGTTACGGAAACACCATATATTTT
CDR3: CSVLESYGNTIYF

D: TRBD1
J: TRBJ2-2
size: few
V: TRBV3-1
DNA: TGTGCCAGCAGCCCCCGGGACAGGGCCAATGTCGCCGGGGAGCTGTTTTTT
CDR3: CASSPRDRANVAGELFF

D: NA
J: TRBJ2-7
size: many
V: TRBV11-2
DNA: TGTGCCAGCAGCTTAGATTTCGGGGTTCCCTACGAGCAGTACTTC
CDR3: CASSLDFGVPYEQYF

D: NA
J: TRBJ2-1
size: few
V: TRBV4-1
DNA: TGCGCCAGCAGCCCGAGGGGGCAGGGGGGTTACAATGAGCAGTTCTTC
CDR3: CASSPRGQGGYNEQFF

D: NA
J: TRBJ1-2
size: many
V: TRBV5-1
DNA: TGCGCCAGCAGCTTCGGACAGTATGAAGGCTACACCTTC
CDR3: CASSFGQYEGYTF

D: NA
J: TRBJ2-7
size: NA
V: TRBV20-1
DNA: TGCAGTGCCGTAGCCACCTCGAGCTCCTACGAGCAGTACTTC
CDR3: CSAVATSSSYEQYF

D: NA
J: TRBJ2-7
size: NA
V: TRBV12-3/TRBV12-4
DNA: TGTGCCAGCAGTCCACGGACGGTACCTTACGAGCAGTACTTC
CDR3: CASSPRTVPYEQYF

D: NA
J: TRBJ2-7
size: few
V: TRBV7-8
DNA: TGTGCCAGCAGCTCCCTTGGGACGCAAGAGGACGAGCAGTACTTC
CDR3: CASSSLGTQEDEQYF

D: TRBD2
J: TRBJ2-7
size: many
V: TRBV10-3
DNA: TGTGCCATCAGTTGGACTAGCGGGAGTAGCGAGCAGTACTTC
CDR3: CAISWTSGSSEQYF

D: NA
J: TRBJ1-5
size: few
V: TRBV27
DNA: TGTGCCAGCAGAGCCAATACGGGACGGCAAAATCAGCCCCAGCATTTT
CDR3: CASRANTGRQNQPQHF

D: NA
J: TRBJ2-1
size: many
V: TRBV5-1
DNA: TGCGCCAGCAGCCCCTATGGGCGGGGGCCTTACTACAATGAGCAGTTCTTC
CDR3: CASSPYGRGPYYNEQFF

D: TRBD1
J: TRBJ1-5
size: few
V: TRBV20-1
DNA: TGCTGTGCTAGAGATCGGACAGGGGGCGATCAGCCCCAGCATTTT
CDR3: CCARDRTGGDQPQHF

D: NA
J: TRBJ2-5
size: many
V: TRBV25-1
DNA: TGTCCCTATGGACGTCTGTCCCAAGAGACCCAGTACTTC
CDR3: CPYGRLSQETQYF

D: NA
J: TRBJ2-1
size: NA
V: TRBV5-4
DNA: TGTGCCAGCAGCTCCTTAGATGAGCAGTTCTTC
CDR3: CASSSLDEQFF

D: TRBD1
J: TRBJ2-7
size: many
V: TRBV5-1
DNA: TGCGCCAGCAGCTTGGGGGGGACAGCTTCCTACGAGCAGTACTTC
CDR3: CASSLGGTASYEQYF

D: TRBD2
J: TRBJ2-3
size: many
V: TRBV4-1
DNA: TGCGCCAGCAGCCAAGAAGAAGCGGGGGGATTAGATACGCAGTATTTT
CDR3: CASSQEEAGGLDTQYF

D: NA
J: TRBJ1-2
size: many
V: TRBV30
DNA: TGTGCCTGGACCTACACAGGAGTCAACTATGGCTACACCTTC
CDR3: CAWTYTGVNYGYTF

D: NA
J: TRBJ2-3
size: many
V: TRBV4-2
DNA: TGTGCCAGCAGCCAAGCGGAGGTCCTCACAGATACGCAGTATTTT
CDR3: CASSQAEVLTDTQYF

D: TRBD2
J: TRBJ2-2
size: many
V: TRBV5-1
DNA: TGCGCCAGCAGACAAGGGACTAGCGGCCACACCGGGGAGCTGTTTTTT
CDR3: CASRQGTSGHTGELFF

D: NA
J: TRBJ2-7
size: many
V: TRBV3-1
DNA: TGTGCCAGCAGCCACCCGTTGGGAGGAGCCTCCTACGAGCAGTACTTC
CDR3: CASSHPLGGASYEQYF

D: NA
J: TRBJ1-1
size: NA
V: TRBV5-1
DNA: TGCGCCAGCAGCTCCGGGGCTGGTGAAGCTTTCTTT
CDR3: CASSSGAGEAFF